Shown below are 13 T cell receptor beta chains from a single sample sequenced in a study of cytomegalovirus exposure and HLA in healthy donors. Method: immunoSEQ multiplex PCR; TCRdb's copy keeps in-frame clones and lacks some. The sample carries roughly 250,000 clones, nearly 90% recorded once. Sequencing used PBMCs. These receptors were obtained from a woman younger than 30 in good health and CMV-seronegative.

This chain links TRBV2 with TRBJ2-2; 9 bases line up with TRBD1. Germline lookup yields CDR1 SNHLY and CDR2 FYNNEI. This CDR3 region has 16 residues. V lost 3 bases to trimming and J lost 5 bases; unmatched junction nucleotides: 7. The CDR3 region is CASSDNRGLQTGELFF. The CDR3 DNA reads as TGTGCCAGCAGTGATAACAGGGGGCTGCAGACCGGGGAGCTGTTTTTT.

The chain joins TRBV7-9 to TRBJ2-5, with D possibly TRBD1 on 6 matching bases. Deletions cut 8 bases from V and 1 base from J, with 11 bases between. The CDR3 has 13 residues. Germline V CDR1 and CDR2: SEHNR, FQNEAQ (reference sequence). CDR3 sequence (DNA): TGTGCCAGCGGGGGCCGGGGCCAAGAGACCCAGTACTTC. This translates into CASGGRGQETQYF.

The chain uses TRBV6-6 and TRBJ2-2; 9 nucleotides line up with TRBD1. J was trimmed by 7 bases and V by 3 bases; bases with no gene match: 9. CDR1 is MNHNY and CDR2 is SVGAGI in the germline V gene (reference sequence). The CDR3 runs to 16 residues. The CDR3 DNA follows: TGTGCCAGCAGTTATTGGGACAGGGAGCGAGTCGGGGAGCTGTTTTTT. Encoded protein: CASSYWDRERVGELFF.

This clone appeared a few times. This chain links TRBV7-8 with TRBJ1-6; 7 nucleotides align to TRBD1. Germline CDR1 is SGHVS and CDR2 is FQNEAQ. CDR3 length: 15 residues. Germline trimming cut 5 bases from V and 7 bases from J; bases unmatched to any gene: 8. Here the CDR3 reads CASSASGTENSPLHF. The DNA for the CDR3 is TGTGCCAGCAGCGCCTCCGGGACAGAAAATTCACCCCTCCACTTT.

V is TRBV9 and J is TRBJ2-1; a weak D match, TRBD1 (6 bases). This CDR3 spans 15 amino acids. The germline V and J ends were trimmed by 0 bases and 5 bases, with 12 bases remaining between them. Germline CDR1 is SGDLS and CDR2 is YYNGEE. In DNA form, the CDR3 reads TGTGCCAGCAGCGTAGCACAGGGTCGCGACAATGAGCAGTTCTTC. The encoded protein is CASSVAQGRDNEQFF.

This clone has a single count. The CDR3 DNA follows: TGTGCCAGCAGCGTAACTCCAGGGGAACTCAATGAGCAGTTCTTC. Its protein is CASSVTPGELNEQFF. The chain is built from TRBV9 and TRBJ2-1, with a tentative D call TRBD1 (6 bases). Germline CDR1 reads SGDLS; CDR2 reads YYNGEE. The CDR3 is made up of 15 amino acids. V dropped 1 base and J dropped 6 bases, with 14 bases sitting between them. The complete variable domain, with remaining parts taken from reference TRBV9 and TRBJ2-1, reads DSGVTQTPKHLITATGQRVTLRCSPRSGDLSVYWYQQSLDQGLQFLIQYYNGEERAKGNILERFSAQQFPDLHSELNLSSLELGDSALYFCASSVTPGELNEQFFGPGTRLTVL.

This sequence joins TRBV27 and TRBJ2-5; D is possibly TRBD1 (6 bases). Germline V gene lookup returns CDR1 MNHEY and CDR2 SMNVEV (reference sequence). The CDR3 is 13 residues long. V was pared by 4 bases and J by 1 base, with 7 bases between. CDR3 DNA: TGTGCCAGCAGTTCGGACAGCCAAGAGACCCAGTACTTC. This codes for CASSSDSQETQYF.

The chain couples TRBV2 to TRBJ2-4; D remains ambiguous. Deletions cut 4 bases from V and 2 bases from J, with 15 bases between. The CDR3 extends over 16 amino acids. Germline loops: CDR1 SNHLY, CDR2 FYNNEI. The CDR3 protein is CASSAPDAATKNIQYF. The DNA of the CDR3 is TGTGCCAGCAGTGCCCCCGACGCGGCTACCAAAAACATTCAGTACTTC. The full variable domain, with the rest looked up from reference TRBV2 and TRBJ2-4, is EPEVTQTPSHQVTQMGQEVILRCVPISNHLYFYWYRQILGQKVEFLVSFYNNEISEKSEIFDDQFSVERPDGSNFTLKIRSTKLEDSAMYFCASSAPDAATKNIQYFGAGTRLSVL.

The chain is built from TRBV4-1 and TRBJ1-1; 8 bases fit TRBD1. With V trimmed by 1 base and J by 1 base, 2 bases remained unmatched. CDR3 length: 15 amino acids. Germline V lookup: CDR1 MGHRA, CDR2 YSYEKL. CDR3 nucleotides: TGCGCCAGCAGCCAAGTCGGGACAGGGAACACTGAAGCTTTCTTT. The encoded protein is CASSQVGTGNTEAFF.

J is TRBJ2-5 and V is TRBV4-1; a weak D match, TRBD1 (6 bases). Trimming removed 5 bases at V and 2 bases at J, with 15 bases between. Germline V CDR1 and CDR2: MGHRA, YSYEKL. This CDR3 spans 15 amino acids. Here the CDR3 DNA reads TGCGCCAGCAGCGCCCGATTACAGGGTCAAGAGACCCAGTACTTC. Protein: CASSARLQGQETQYF.

This rearrangement joins TRBV5-1 to TRBJ2-1; 9 bases align to TRBD2. This CDR3 region has 15 residues. The germline V gene has CDR1 SGHRS and CDR2 YFSETQ. With 4 bases clipped from V and 3 bases from J, the junction kept 5 bases outside the gene matches. CDR3 sequence: CASSALAGFYNEQFF. CDR3 nucleotide sequence: TGCGCCAGCAGCGCTCTAGCGGGGTTCTACAATGAGCAGTTCTTC.

The CDR3 DNA reads TGTGCCAGCAGACTGCAGGGTACCGAGCAGTACGTC. Its translation: CASRLQGTEQYV. The chain links TRBV2 to TRBJ2-7; TRBD1 might be the D (5 bases). Germline CDR1 SNHLY, CDR2 FYNNEI. CDR3 length: 12 amino acids. Trimming stripped 6 bases from V and 6 bases from J, with 12 bases between.

The table lists this clone with a count of one. The gene calls are TRBV15 and TRBJ1-3; tentatively, D is TRBD1 (5 bases). Trimming cost V 5 bases and J 7 bases, with 15 bases left between them. Germline-derived CDR1 and CDR2 are LNHNV and YYDKDF (reference sequence). The CDR3 consists of 14 residues. The CDR3 coding sequence is TGTGCCACCAGCCCCGGTAGCGGGGGGAACACCATATATTTT. Its protein is CATSPGSGGNTIYF.